The source of this TCR beta chain is a study of blood T cell repertoires in COVID-19. About the research overall: Material from acute and convalescent COVID-19 was sourced from the United States, Italy and Spain.

From germline, CDR1 is SGHRS and CDR2 YFSETQ. Trimming cost V 3 bases and J 5 bases; bases outside gene matches: 11. The CDR3 runs 16 residues. Assay: immunoSEQ multiplex PCR; the TCRdb copy retains only in-frame clones and omits some. The sample has approximately 110,000 clones; around 85% are singletons. V and J are TRBV5-1 and TRBJ2-5; TRBD2 agrees at 9 bases. This clonotype originated in a man between 65 and 79 years old with active or convalescent COVID-19. Sequencing used peripheral blood. Here the CDR3 reads CASSYPSSGEFETQYF. As DNA, the CDR3 is TGCGCCAGCAGCTATCCCTCTAGCGGGGAATTTGAGACCCAGTACTTC.